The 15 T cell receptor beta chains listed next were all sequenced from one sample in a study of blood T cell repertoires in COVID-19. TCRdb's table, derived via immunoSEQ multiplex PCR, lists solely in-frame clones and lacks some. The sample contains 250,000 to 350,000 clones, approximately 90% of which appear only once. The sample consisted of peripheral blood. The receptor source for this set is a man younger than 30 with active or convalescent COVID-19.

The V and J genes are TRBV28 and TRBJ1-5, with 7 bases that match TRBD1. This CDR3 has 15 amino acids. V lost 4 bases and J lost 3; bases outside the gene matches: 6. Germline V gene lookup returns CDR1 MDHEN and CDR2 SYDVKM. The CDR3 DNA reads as TGTGCCAGCAGTTCAGAAACAGGGGCCAATCAGCCCCAGCATTTT. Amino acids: CASSSETGANQPQHF. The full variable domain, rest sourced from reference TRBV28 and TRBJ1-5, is DVKVTQSSRYLVKRTGEKVFLECVQDMDHENMFWYRQDPGLGLRLIYFSYDVKMKEKGDIPEGYSVSREKKERFSLILESASTNQTSMYLCASSSETGANQPQHFGDGTRLSIL.

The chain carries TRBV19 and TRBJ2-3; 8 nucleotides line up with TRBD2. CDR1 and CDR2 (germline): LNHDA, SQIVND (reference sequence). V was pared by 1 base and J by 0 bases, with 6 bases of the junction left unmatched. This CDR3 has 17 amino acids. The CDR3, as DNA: TGTGCCAGTAGTATAGTTTCGCCTAGCGGGAGCACAGATACGCAGTATTTT. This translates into CASSIVSPSGSTDTQYF.

The CDR3 DNA is TGTGCCAGCAGTTCCACAGGGGTAGGGAATTCACCCCTCCACTTT. This encodes CASSSTGVGNSPLHF. The rearrangement links TRBV25-1 to TRBJ1-6; 7 bases agree with TRBD1. V lost 5 bases and J lost 7; bases outside the gene matches: 8. The V gene's germline CDR1 is MGHDK and CDR2 SYGVNS. CDR3 length: 15 amino acids.

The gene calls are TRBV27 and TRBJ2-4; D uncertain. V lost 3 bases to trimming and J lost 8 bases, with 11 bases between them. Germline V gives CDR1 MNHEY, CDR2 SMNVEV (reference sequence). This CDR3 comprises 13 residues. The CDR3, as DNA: TGTGCCAGCAGTTTTAAGCGCTGGCACATTCAGTACTTC. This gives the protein CASSFKRWHIQYF.

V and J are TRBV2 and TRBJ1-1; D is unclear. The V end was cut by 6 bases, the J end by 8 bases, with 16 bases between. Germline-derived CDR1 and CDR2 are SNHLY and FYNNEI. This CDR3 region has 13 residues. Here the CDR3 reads CASRITMGREAFF. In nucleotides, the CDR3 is TGTGCCAGCAGGATAACAATGGGGAGAGAAGCTTTCTTT.

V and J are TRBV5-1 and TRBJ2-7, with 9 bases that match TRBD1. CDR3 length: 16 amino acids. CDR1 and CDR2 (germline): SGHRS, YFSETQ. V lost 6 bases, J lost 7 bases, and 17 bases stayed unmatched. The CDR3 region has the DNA TGCGCCAGCACCCCCGCCGGCGGGACAGGGTATCTAGAGCAGTACTTC. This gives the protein CASTPAGGTGYLEQYF.

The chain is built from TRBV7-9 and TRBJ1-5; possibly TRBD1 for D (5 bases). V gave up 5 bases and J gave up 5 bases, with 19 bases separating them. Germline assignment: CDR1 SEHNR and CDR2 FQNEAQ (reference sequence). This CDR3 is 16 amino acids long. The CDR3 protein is CASSPSGRVYYQPQHF. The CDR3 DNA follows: TGTGCCAGCAGCCCTTCGGGCAGGGTCTATTATCAGCCCCAGCATTTT.

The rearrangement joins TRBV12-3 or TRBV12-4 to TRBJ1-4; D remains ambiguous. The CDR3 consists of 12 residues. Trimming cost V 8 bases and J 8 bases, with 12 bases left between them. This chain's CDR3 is CASGRRGEKLFF. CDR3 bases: TGTGCCAGCGGGCGTCGTGGGGAAAAACTGTTTTTT.

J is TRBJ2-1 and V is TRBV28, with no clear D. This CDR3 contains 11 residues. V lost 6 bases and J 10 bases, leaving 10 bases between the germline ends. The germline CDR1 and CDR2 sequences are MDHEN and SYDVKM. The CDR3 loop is CASSPGWEQFF. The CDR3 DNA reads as TGTGCCAGCAGCCCCGGTTGGGAGCAGTTCTTC.

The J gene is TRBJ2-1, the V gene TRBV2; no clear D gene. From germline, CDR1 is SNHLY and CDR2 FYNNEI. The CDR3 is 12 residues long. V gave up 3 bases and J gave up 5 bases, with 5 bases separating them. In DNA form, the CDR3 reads TGTGCCAGCAGTGATCGAGACAATGAGCAGTTCTTC. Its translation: CASSDRDNEQFF.

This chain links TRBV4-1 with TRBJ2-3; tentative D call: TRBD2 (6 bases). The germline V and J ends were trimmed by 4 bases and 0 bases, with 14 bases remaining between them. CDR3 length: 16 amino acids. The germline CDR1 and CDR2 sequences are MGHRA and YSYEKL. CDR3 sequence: CASSPREASSTDTQYF. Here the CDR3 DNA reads TGCGCCAGCAGCCCCAGGGAGGCGTCTAGCACAGATACGCAGTATTTT.

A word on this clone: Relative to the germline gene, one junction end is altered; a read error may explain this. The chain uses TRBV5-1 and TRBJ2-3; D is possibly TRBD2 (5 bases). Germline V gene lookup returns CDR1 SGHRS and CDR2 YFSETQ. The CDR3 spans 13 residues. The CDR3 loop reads CASSFASTDTQYF. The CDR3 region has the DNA TGCGCCAGCAGCTTCGCTAGCACCGATACGCAGTATTTT.

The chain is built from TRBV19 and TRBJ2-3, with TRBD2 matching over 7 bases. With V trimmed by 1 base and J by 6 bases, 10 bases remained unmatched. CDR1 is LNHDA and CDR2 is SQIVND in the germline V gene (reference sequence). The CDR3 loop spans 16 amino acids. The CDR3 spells CASSIAWGGRVDTQYF. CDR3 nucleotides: TGTGCCAGTAGTATAGCGTGGGGCGGGAGAGTGGATACGCAGTATTTT.

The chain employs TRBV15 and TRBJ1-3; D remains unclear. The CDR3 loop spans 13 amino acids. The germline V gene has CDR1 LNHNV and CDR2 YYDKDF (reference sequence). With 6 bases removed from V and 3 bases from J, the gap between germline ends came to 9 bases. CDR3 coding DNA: TGTGCCACCAGGTCGACAATTGGAAACACCATATATTTT. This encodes CATRSTIGNTIYF. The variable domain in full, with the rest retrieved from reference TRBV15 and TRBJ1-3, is DAMVIQNPRYQVTQFGKPVTLSCSQTLNHNVMYWYQQKSSQAPKLLFHYYDKDFNNEADTPDNFQSRRPNTSFCFLDIRSPGLGDTAMYLCATRSTIGNTIYFGEGSWLTVV.

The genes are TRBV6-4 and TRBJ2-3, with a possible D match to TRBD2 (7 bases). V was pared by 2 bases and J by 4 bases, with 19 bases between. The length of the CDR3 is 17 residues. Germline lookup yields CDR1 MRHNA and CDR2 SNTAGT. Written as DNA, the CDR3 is TGTGCCAGCAGTGACACGTTGAGACTAGGGGGGGCAGATACGCAGTATTTT. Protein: CASSDTLRLGGADTQYF.